Below, 32 T cell receptor beta chains from the same sample are listed, as sequenced in a study of vaccination and CD4 T cells after COVID-19. Their specific antigens are unknown. Sample treatment: roughly nine-day PBMC culture with coronavirus spike peptide pools or control peptides (ViraFEST assay). Cultured CD4+ T cell DNA underwent sequencing with the Oncomine TCR Beta short-read assay. A single record per CDR3 protein comes from TCRdb applying MiXCR to the PCR reads. The sample shows about 15,000 distinct CDR3 sequences, 52% of them seen only once. Sequences were obtained from CD4+ T cells from blood, cultured in vitro. The source is a human donor who had recovered from COVID-19.

The chain combines TRBV5-4 with TRBJ1-3; weak D call: TRBD1 (5 bases). Germline V gene data show CDR1 as SGHNT and CDR2 as YYREEE (reference sequence). The CDR3 sequence is 14 residues long. Trimming took off 4 bases at V and 0 bases at J, with 8 bases between the two ends. The DNA for the CDR3 is TGTGCCAGCAGCCAGGGACTCTCTGGAAACACCATATATTTT. Protein: CASSQGLSGNTIYF. The variable domain in full, completed from reference TRBV5-4 and TRBJ1-3, reads ETGVTQSPTHLIKTRGQQVTLRCSSQSGHNTVSWYQQALGQGPQFIFQYYREEENGRGNFPPRFSGLQFPNYSSELNVNALELDDSALYLCASSQGLSGNTIYFGEGSWLTVV.

The chain links TRBV6-1 to TRBJ2-7; D is possibly TRBD1 (5 bases). The CDR3 has 15 residues. The germline V gene encodes CDR1 MNHNS and CDR2 SASEGT. Trimming cost V 10 bases and J 4 bases, with 23 bases left between them. The CDR3 is CATSPDQGGIYEQYF. CDR3 sequence (DNA): TGTGCCACCAGCCCGGACCAGGGTGGGATTTACGAGCAGTACTTC.

This clonotype was seen a handful of times. CDR3 residues: CASSAAGGQDTIYF. The CDR3 region has the DNA TGTGCCAGCAGCGCTGCGGGGGGGCAGGACACCATATATTTT. This sequence joins TRBV7-6 and TRBJ1-3; D might be TRBD1 (6 bases). Germline V gene data show CDR1 as SGHVS and CDR2 as FNYEAQ. The CDR3 is 14 amino acids. Deletions cut 5 bases from V and 8 bases from J, with 16 bases between.

This clonotype is categorized as medium-sized. The chain links TRBV20-1 to TRBJ2-5; 9 bases are a match to TRBD2. V dropped 4 bases and J dropped 5; count of bases not matched to a gene: 14. The CDR3 contains 16 residues. Germline CDR1 is DFQATT and CDR2 is SNEGSKA (reference sequence). The CDR3 bases are TGCAGTGCTAAAGAGCCGACTAGCGGCGGGTACGAGACCCAGTACTTC. Translated, it gives CSAKEPTSGGYETQYF.

The V and J genes are TRBV7-8 and TRBJ2-7, with D perhaps matching TRBD2 (7 bases). The germline gives CDR1 SGHVS, CDR2 FQNEAQ. Trimming shortened V by 3 bases and J by 2 bases, and 14 bases separated the two germline ends. The CDR3 totals 15 residues. The CDR3 region is CASSFGGGSTYEQYF. The CDR3, as DNA: TGTGCCAGCAGCTTCGGGGGCGGGAGCACCTACGAGCAGTACTTC.

This clonotype was seen just once. This rearrangement joins TRBV25-1 to TRBJ1-6, with 7 bases that match TRBD1. Germline V gene data show CDR1 as MGHDK and CDR2 as SYGVNS. V was clipped by 8 bases and J by 5 bases; unmatched bases: 6. The CDR3 has 14 amino acids. The CDR3 protein is CASGGQVDNSPLHF. The CDR3 bases are TGTGCCAGCGGCGGACAGGTCGATAATTCACCCCTCCACTTT.

This rearrangement joins TRBV12-3 or TRBV12-4 to TRBJ1-1, with a tentative D call TRBD1 (5 bases). Deletions cut 2 bases from V and 1 base from J, with 20 bases between. The CDR3 spans 18 residues. The CDR3 nucleotides read TGTGCCAGCAGTTTACGTTACTGGCAGGGAGGAGGGAACACTGAAGCTTTCTTT. Protein product: CASSLRYWQGGGNTEAFF.

The rearrangement joins TRBV2 to TRBJ2-5, with TRBD1 as a possible D gene (6 bases). This CDR3 contains 12 residues. From germline, CDR1 is SNHLY and CDR2 FYNNEI. Trimming removed 6 bases at V and 5 bases at J, with 10 bases between. The CDR3 DNA reads as TGTGCCAGCAGGGATAGGGGGGAGACCCAGTACTTC. It encodes CASRDRGETQYF.

This clonotype was seen a handful of times. This chain connects TRBV7-8 to TRBJ1-5; unclear D gene. The CDR3 spans 14 residues. V dropped 1 base and J dropped 7 bases, with 11 bases sitting between them. The germline V gene has CDR1 SGHVS and CDR2 FQNEAQ. The CDR3 region is CASSLVESRQPQHF. The CDR3 DNA sequence: TGTGCCAGCAGCTTAGTCGAGTCAAGACAGCCCCAGCATTTT.

DNA of the CDR3: TGTGCCAGCAGCCTCGCCCATGGACAGGGGAACACCGGGGAGCTGTTTTTT. Translation: CASSLAHGQGNTGELFF. The chain is built from TRBV4-2 and TRBJ2-2; 8 positions match TRBD1. The CDR3 contains 17 residues. V shed 4 bases and J 1 base; nucleotides not matched to a gene: 8. CDR1 LGHNA and CDR2 YNFKEQ come from the germline V gene.

The chain employs TRBV7-3 and TRBJ1-1; maybe TRBD1 (5 bases). Trimming removed 1 base from V and 4 bases from J, with 10 bases in between. This CDR3 has 14 amino acids. The germline gives CDR1 SGHTA, CDR2 FQGTGA. The CDR3 DNA follows: TGTGCCAGCAGCTTAAATGCGGGACTCACTGAAGCTTTCTTT. Protein product: CASSLNAGLTEAFF.

The chain combines TRBV18 with TRBJ1-5, with 7 bases aligning to TRBD1. The V and J ends lost 2 bases and 5 bases, in that order; junction bases with no gene match: 3. CDR1 and CDR2 from the germline V gene are KGHSH and LQKENI. The CDR3 consists of 14 residues. The CDR3 reads CASSPRGPDQPQHF. The CDR3 DNA reads TGTGCCAGCTCACCAAGGGGGCCGGATCAGCCCCAGCATTTT.

This clonotype was picked up one time. V is TRBV19 and J is TRBJ2-2, with 9 bases fitting TRBD1. Trimming took 6 bases from V and 5 from J; bases not matched to a gene: 4. The CDR3 length is 14 residues. Germline CDR1 is LNHDA and CDR2 is SQIVND (reference sequence). The CDR3 coding sequence is TGTGCCAGTAGGGACGGACAGGGGACCGGGGAGCTGTTTTTT. Encoded protein: CASRDGQGTGELFF.

The J gene is TRBJ1-1, the V gene TRBV19, with D uncertain. Germline CDR1 is LNHDA and CDR2 is SQIVND (reference sequence). Trimming stripped 3 bases from V and 6 bases from J, with 11 bases between. This CDR3 is 13 amino acids long. The CDR3 DNA is TGTGCCAGTAGTATTTCGAGTTACCCTGAAGCTTTCTTT. Translating it yields CASSISSYPEAFF.

This clonotype was seen a handful of times. The chain uses TRBV28 and TRBJ1-1; no reliable D call. Trimming stripped 4 bases from V and 0 bases from J, with 9 bases between. Germline values: CDR1 MDHEN, CDR2 SYDVKM. The CDR3 sequence is 14 residues long. Written as DNA, the CDR3 is TGTGCCAGCAGTTCCGACGGAGTGAACACTGAAGCTTTCTTT. This gives the protein CASSSDGVNTEAFF.

CDR3 amino acids: CASRLIGENQPQHF. The CDR3 DNA reads as TGTGCCAGCAGATTAATTGGGGAAAATCAGCCCCAGCATTTT. The chain combines TRBV12-3 or TRBV12-4 with TRBJ1-5; D gene ambiguous. The CDR3 loop spans 14 amino acids. V was trimmed by 6 bases and J by 4 bases, leaving 13 bases between them.

The chain employs TRBV6-5 and TRBJ2-1; 7 nucleotides line up with TRBD2. The CDR3 runs 16 residues. V dropped 2 bases and J dropped 1; count of bases not matched to a gene: 5. Germline V gene sequence: CDR1 MNHEY, CDR2 SVGAGI. CDR3 sequence reads: CASSYGGSGSYNEQFF. Here the CDR3 DNA reads TGTGCCAGCAGTTACGGCGGGAGTGGTTCCTACAATGAGCAGTTCTTC.

The rearrangement links TRBV9 to TRBJ1-2; no reliable D call. Trimming took 3 bases from V and 8 from J, leaving 14 bases between them. Germline CDR1 and CDR2: SGDLS and YYNGEE. The CDR3 has 13 residues. CDR3: CASSELREGGYTF. In DNA form, the CDR3 reads TGTGCCAGCAGCGAATTAAGGGAGGGCGGCTACACCTTC.

The rearrangement uses TRBV5-1 and TRBJ1-1, with D tentatively TRBD1 (5 bases). V was clipped by 1 base and J by 4 bases, with 8 bases between them. The CDR3 runs to 13 residues. Germline CDR1 reads SGHRS; CDR2 reads YFSETQ. In DNA, the CDR3 is TGCGCCAGCAGCTTGACAACAGGCACTGAAGCTTTCTTT. This sequence encodes CASSLTTGTEAFF.

The chain couples TRBV7-2 to TRBJ2-2; 8 bases fit TRBD2. The trim removed 5 bases at V and 3 bases at J, leaving 5 bases unmatched. The CDR3 sequence is 15 residues long. Germline CDR1 and CDR2: SGHTA and FQGNSA. CDR3 protein: CASSPVREDTGELFF. CDR3 sequence (DNA): TGTGCCAGCAGCCCGGTGCGGGAGGACACCGGGGAGCTGTTTTTT.

This clonotype was seen a handful of times. The V and J genes are TRBV7-2 and TRBJ2-1, with 7 nucleotides matching TRBD2. The CDR3 sequence is 16 residues long. J gave up 3 bases and V 0 bases, and 5 bases lay outside the gene matches. Germline CDR1 is SGHTA and CDR2 is FQGNSA. CDR3 loop: CASSLAGGSLYNEQFF. The CDR3 bases are TGTGCCAGCAGCTTAGCGGGGGGGAGCCTCTACAATGAGCAGTTCTTC.

There are a few counts of this clonotype. In DNA, the CDR3 is TGTGCCAGCAGGGGCCTCACACTAGGCGAGCAGTACTTC. It translates to CASRGLTLGEQYF. This chain joins TRBV6-2 or TRBV6-3 and TRBJ2-7, with D maybe TRBD2 (5 bases). With 6 bases removed from V and 6 bases from J, the gap between germline ends came to 15 bases. The CDR3 sequence is 13 residues long. CDR1 and CDR2 from the germline V gene are MNHEY and SVGEGT.

This clonotype was found a few times. The V and J genes are TRBV20-1 and TRBJ2-7; 10 bases agree with TRBD2. CDR3 length: 15 residues. J was trimmed by 0 bases and V by 7 bases; bases with no gene match: 9. Per the germline V gene, CDR1 is DFQATT and CDR2 is SNEGSKA (reference sequence). CDR3 DNA: TGCAGTGTCGGACCGGGACTAGCGAACTCCTACGAGCAGTACTTC. This translates into CSVGPGLANSYEQYF.

The gene calls are TRBV19 and TRBJ2-7, with a weak D call TRBD2 (6 bases). V lost 3 bases and J lost 3, with 12 bases in between. CDR1 and CDR2 from the germline V gene are LNHDA and SQIVND (reference sequence). This CDR3 has 14 residues. The CDR3 reads CASSIRGLSYEQYF. The CDR3 region has the DNA TGTGCCAGTAGTATTCGGGGACTGAGCTACGAGCAGTACTTC. The variable domain in full, with the rest retrieved from reference TRBV19 and TRBJ2-7, is DGGITQSPKYLFRKEGQNVTLSCEQNLNHDAMYWYRQDPGQGLRLIYYSQIVNDFQKGDIAEGYSVSREKKESFPLTVTSAQKNPTAFYLCASSIRGLSYEQYFGPGTRLTVT.

This clonotype was seen only a few times. The V gene is TRBV4-3, the J gene TRBJ1-5; 7 bases line up with TRBD1. CDR3 size: 17 residues. J lost 7 bases, V lost 1 base, and 13 bases had no gene match. Germline lookup yields CDR1 LGHNA and CDR2 YSLEER. CDR3 in amino acids: CASSQGTGTDPGQPQHF. CDR3 nucleotides: TGCGCCAGCAGCCAAGGTACAGGGACAGACCCAGGGCAGCCCCAGCATTTT.

The rearrangement uses TRBV12-3 or TRBV12-4 and TRBJ1-3; D gene ambiguous. The V end lost 6 bases, the J end lost 9 bases, and 9 bases lay between the germline ends. The CDR3 covers 11 residues. CDR3 DNA: TGTGCCAGCAGAAAGTCATTCACCATATATTTT. Translating gives CASRKSFTIYF.

This chain uses TRBV20-1 with TRBJ1-2, with unresolved D. CDR1 DFQATT and CDR2 SNEGSKA come from the germline V gene (reference sequence). V gave up 1 base and J gave up 6 bases, with 12 bases separating them. CDR3 size: 13 residues. The CDR3 loop is CSARAGSPHGYTF. The CDR3 DNA is TGCAGTGCTAGAGCCGGGTCCCCTCATGGCTACACCTTC.

This clonotype appeared a few times. The V call is TRBV20-1, the J call TRBJ2-7; the D gene is possibly TRBD1 (5 bases). CDR1 and CDR2 from the germline V gene are DFQATT and SNEGSKA (reference sequence). The CDR3 extends over 11 amino acids. Trimming stripped 3 bases from V and 5 bases from J, with 8 bases between. Here the CDR3 DNA reads TGCAGTGCTAGTTCAGGGCACGAGCAGTACTTC. It encodes CSASSGHEQYF.

This chain connects TRBV7-2 to TRBJ1-2; D not certain. This CDR3 region has 13 residues. The germline V and J ends were trimmed by 1 base and 1 base, with 4 bases remaining between them. Germline V gives CDR1 SGHTA, CDR2 FQGNSA. The CDR3 DNA is TGTGCCAGCAGCTTAGGCCGTAACTATGGCTACACCTTC. Translating gives CASSLGRNYGYTF.

The chain couples TRBV27 to TRBJ1-5; 7 bases match TRBD1. The V gene's germline CDR1 is MNHEY and CDR2 SMNVEV (reference sequence). The CDR3 covers 16 residues. Trimming at V came to 4 bases and at J to 4 bases, leaving 10 bases not matched to a gene. In DNA form, the CDR3 reads TGTGCCAGCAGTTCCCTTTACAGGGGCAGGAATCAGCCCCAGCATTTT. This codes for CASSSLYRGRNQPQHF.

The V call is TRBV6-1, the J call TRBJ2-5; D is possibly TRBD1 or TRBD2 (5 bases each). CDR3 size: 13 residues. CDR1 is MNHNS and CDR2 is SASEGT in the germline V gene. With 8 bases removed from V and 2 bases from J, the gap between germline ends came to 12 bases. Here the CDR3 reads CASPWDGQETQYF. In DNA, the CDR3 is TGTGCCAGCCCTTGGGACGGGCAAGAGACCCAGTACTTC.

In its sample, this clonotype was seen a few times. The chain recombines TRBV6-1 with TRBJ1-2; 7 bases are shared with TRBD1. J gave up 2 bases and V 6 bases, and 15 bases lay outside the gene matches. Germline CDR1 reads MNHNS; CDR2 reads SASEGT. The length of the CDR3 is 17 residues. For the CDR3, the DNA is TGTGCCAGCAGGGCCTCCGGGACAGTGAGCGGCAACTATGGCTACACCTTC. Translated, it gives CASRASGTVSGNYGYTF.